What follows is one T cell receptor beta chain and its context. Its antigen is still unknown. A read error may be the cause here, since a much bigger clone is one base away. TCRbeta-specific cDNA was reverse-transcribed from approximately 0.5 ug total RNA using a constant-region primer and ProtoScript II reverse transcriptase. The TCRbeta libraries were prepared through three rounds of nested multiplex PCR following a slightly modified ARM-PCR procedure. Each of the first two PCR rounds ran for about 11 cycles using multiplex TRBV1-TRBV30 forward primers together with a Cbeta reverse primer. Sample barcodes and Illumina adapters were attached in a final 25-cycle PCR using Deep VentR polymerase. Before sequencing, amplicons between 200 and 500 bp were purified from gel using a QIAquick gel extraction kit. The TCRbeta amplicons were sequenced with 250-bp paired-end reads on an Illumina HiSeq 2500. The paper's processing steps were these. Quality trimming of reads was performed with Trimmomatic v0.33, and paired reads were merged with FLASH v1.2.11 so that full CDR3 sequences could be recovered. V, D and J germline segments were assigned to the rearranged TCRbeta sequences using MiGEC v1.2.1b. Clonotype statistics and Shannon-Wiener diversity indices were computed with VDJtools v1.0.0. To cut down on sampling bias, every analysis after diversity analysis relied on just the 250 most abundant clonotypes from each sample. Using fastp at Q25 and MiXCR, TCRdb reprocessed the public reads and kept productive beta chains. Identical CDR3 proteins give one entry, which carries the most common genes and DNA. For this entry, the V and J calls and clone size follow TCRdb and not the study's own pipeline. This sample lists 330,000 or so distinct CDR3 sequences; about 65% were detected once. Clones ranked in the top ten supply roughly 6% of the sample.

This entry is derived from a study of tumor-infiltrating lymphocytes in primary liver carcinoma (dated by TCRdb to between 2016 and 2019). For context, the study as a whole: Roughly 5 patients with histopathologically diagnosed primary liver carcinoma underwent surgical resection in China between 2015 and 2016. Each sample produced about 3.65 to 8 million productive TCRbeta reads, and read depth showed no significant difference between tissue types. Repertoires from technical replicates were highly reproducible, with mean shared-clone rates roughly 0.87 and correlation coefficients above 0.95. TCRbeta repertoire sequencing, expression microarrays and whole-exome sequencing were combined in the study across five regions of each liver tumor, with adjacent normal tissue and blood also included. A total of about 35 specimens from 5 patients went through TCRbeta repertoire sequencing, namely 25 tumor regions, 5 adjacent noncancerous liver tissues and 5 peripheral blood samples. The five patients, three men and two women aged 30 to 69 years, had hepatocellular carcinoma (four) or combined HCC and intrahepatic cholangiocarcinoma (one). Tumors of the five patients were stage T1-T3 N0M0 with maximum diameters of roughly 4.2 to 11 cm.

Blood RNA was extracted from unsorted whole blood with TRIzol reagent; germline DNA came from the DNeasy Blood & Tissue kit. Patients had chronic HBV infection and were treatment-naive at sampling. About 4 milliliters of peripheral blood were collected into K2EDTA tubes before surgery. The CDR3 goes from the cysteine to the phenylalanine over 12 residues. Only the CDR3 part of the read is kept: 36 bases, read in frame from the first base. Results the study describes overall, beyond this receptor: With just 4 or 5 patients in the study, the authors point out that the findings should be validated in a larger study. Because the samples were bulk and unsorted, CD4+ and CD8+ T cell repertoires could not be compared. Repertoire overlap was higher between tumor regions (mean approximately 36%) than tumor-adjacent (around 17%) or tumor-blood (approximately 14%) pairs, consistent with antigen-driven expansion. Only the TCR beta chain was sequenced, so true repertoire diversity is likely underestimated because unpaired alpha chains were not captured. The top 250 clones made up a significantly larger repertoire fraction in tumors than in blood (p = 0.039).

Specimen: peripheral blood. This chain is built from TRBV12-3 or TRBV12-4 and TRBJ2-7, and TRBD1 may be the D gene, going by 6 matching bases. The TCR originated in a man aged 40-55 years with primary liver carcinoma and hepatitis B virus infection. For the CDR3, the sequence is CASGQGIYERYF. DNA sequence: TGTGCCAGCGGTCAGGGGATTTACGAGCGGTACTTC.